Sequencing of this T cell receptor beta chain was carried out in a study of cytomegalovirus exposure and HLA in healthy donors. Study-wide results and caveats: Most of the TCR beta V segments (in an earlier analysis) were productive either about 87% or about 30% of the time.

A remark on this clone: Its antigen is unidentified.

It was with 60 Vbeta and 13 Jbeta primers that the PCR ran. Sequencing was performed with immunoSEQ multiplex PCR; in TCRdb, only in-frame clones are kept and a portion is missing. The data show 200,000 to 250,000 clones, about 85% seen once. V shed 4 bases and J shed 4 bases, with 14 bases lying between them. The germline CDR1 and CDR2 sequences are MNHNS and SASEGT. The CDR3 is 14 residues long. Sample: PBMCs. The chain uses TRBV6-1 and TRBJ2-7, with a possible D match to TRBD2 (6 bases). The sequence came from a human donor in good health. The CDR3 bases are TGTGCCAGCAGTGTTGGCGGGATGCTATACGAGCAGTACTTC. This codes for CASSVGGMLYEQYF.